These 26 T cell receptor beta chains were sequenced from one sample in a study of T cells in Graves' hyperthyroidism and ophthalmopathy. RNA transcripts served as the template for amplifying TCR beta CDR3 regions. TCR CDR3 underwent first-round RT-PCR with the HTBI primer set. TCRdb re-derived calls from the multiplex PCR reads in MiXCR, one entry per CDR3 protein. This sample has roughly 350,000 distinct CDR3 sequences, with approximately 13% found just once. Sequencing used blood. These receptors were taken from a woman aged 25 to 39 with Graves' hyperthyroidism.

The V gene is TRBV9, the J gene TRBJ2-3; TRBD2 matches at 13 bases. The CDR3 runs to 16 residues. Losses at the gene ends were 2 bases for V and 2 bases for J; bases not matched to a gene: 2. Per germline, CDR1 SGDLS and CDR2 YYNGEE. The CDR3 here is CASSVGTSGNTDTQYF. CDR3 bases: TGTGCCAGCAGCGTTGGGACTAGCGGGAACACAGATACGCAGTATTTT.

The rearrangement links TRBV13 to TRBJ2-1, with 8 positions matching TRBD2. CDR1 and CDR2 from the germline V gene are PRHDT and FYEKMQ (reference sequence). There are 14 residues in the CDR3. After removal of 3 bases from V and 8 bases from J, the junction contained 6 bases not matched to a gene. CDR3 DNA sequence: TGTGCCAGCAGCTTCCCTAGCGGGTCGTATGAGCAGTTCTTC. Translation: CASSFPSGSYEQFF.

This clonotype was observed once. The gene calls are TRBV4-1 and TRBJ1-5; no clear D gene. This CDR3 is 15 amino acids long. CDR1 is MGHRA, CDR2 YSYEKL, per germline. V gave up 0 bases and J gave up 2 bases, with 8 bases separating them. The CDR3 loop reads CASSQDQVGNQPQHF. In DNA, the CDR3 is TGCGCCAGCAGCCAAGACCAGGTTGGCAATCAGCCCCAGCATTTT.

This clonotype was seen many times. The V call is TRBV11-3, the J call TRBJ2-1, with D perhaps matching TRBD1 (6 bases). V lost 5 bases to trimming and J lost 4 bases, with 12 bases between them. The CDR3 has 14 amino acids. Germline V gives CDR1 SGHNT, CDR2 YENEEA. CDR3 residues: CASSPADSYNEQFF. The CDR3, as DNA: TGTGCCAGCAGCCCCGCGGACAGTTACAATGAGCAGTTCTTC.

J is TRBJ2-5 and V is TRBV20-1, with D possibly called TRBD1 or TRBD2 (5 bases each). The germline gives CDR1 DFQATT, CDR2 SNEGSKA (reference sequence). The CDR3 extends over 16 amino acids. V lost 0 bases, J lost 5 bases, and 19 bases lay in between. The DNA of the CDR3 is TGCAGTGCTAGAGATCCCCTAATGGGACGTCGGGAGACCCAGTACTTC. It specifies CSARDPLMGRRETQYF.

This clonotype has more than one count but fewer than ten. This chain connects TRBV20-1 to TRBJ2-5; 7 bases align to TRBD2. CDR3 length: 11 amino acids. The J segment lost 9 bases and the V segment lost 3 bases, leaving 4 bases of the junction unmatched. The germline V gene encodes CDR1 DFQATT and CDR2 SNEGSKA (reference sequence). This CDR3 is CSASYRGAQYF. The DNA for the CDR3 is TGCAGTGCTAGTTATCGGGGGGCCCAGTACTTC.

Worth noting for this clonotype: The germline gene is not matched at one end of the junction; a read error may be the cause. This CDR3 reads CASRDLRDRGHF. CDR3 in DNA: TGTGCCAGCAGGGACCTCCGGGACAGGGGGCACTTC. The chain employs TRBV2 and TRBJ2-5, with TRBD1 matching over 12 bases. Germline assignment: CDR1 SNHLY and CDR2 FYNNEI. The CDR3 is 12 amino acids.

Only a few counts were recorded for this clonotype. The chain employs TRBV11-2 and TRBJ2-7; D unclear. Between the trimmed V and J ends, which lost 3 bases and 3 bases, there was a span of 6 bases. There are 12 residues in the CDR3. CDR1 is SGHAT and CDR2 is FQNNGV in the germline V gene. In nucleotides, the CDR3 is TGTGCCAGCAGCTTGAATAACTACGAGCAGTACTTC. The encoded protein is CASSLNNYEQYF.

This clonotype has just a few counts. The rearrangement links TRBV20-1 to TRBJ1-5; D not certain. The germline V gene encodes CDR1 DFQATT and CDR2 SNEGSKA (reference sequence). This CDR3 region has 16 residues. V was cut by 4 bases and J by 7 bases, with 23 bases left in between. CDR3 DNA sequence: TGCAGTGCTAATTCCTTCAGGCCCCGTGAGACGCAGCCCCAGCATTTT. This gives the protein CSANSFRPRETQPQHF.

At least ten counts were recorded for this clonotype. The chain carries TRBV28 and TRBJ2-3; 8 bases fit TRBD2. This CDR3 region has 15 residues. Germline V gene lookup returns CDR1 MDHEN and CDR2 SYDVKM. The V segment lost 6 bases and the J segment 6 bases; nucleotides outside the gene matches: 11. The CDR3 nucleotides read TGTGCCAGCAGACTAAGCGGGAGAGTCGCGGATACGCAGTATTTT. This gives the protein CASRLSGRVADTQYF.

This clonotype has ten or more counts. The V call is TRBV13, the J call TRBJ2-1; 10 nucleotides agree with TRBD2. The CDR3 length is 15 residues. With 4 bases clipped from V and 8 bases from J, the junction kept 8 bases outside the gene matches. CDR1 is PRHDT, CDR2 FYEKMQ, per germline (reference sequence). The CDR3 loop reads CASSSPSGSSDEQFF. CDR3 in DNA: TGTGCCAGCAGCTCTCCTAGCGGGAGTAGCGATGAGCAGTTCTTC.

Ten or more counts support this clonotype. V gene TRBV10-3 combines with J gene TRBJ1-1, with TRBD1 as a possible D gene (6 bases). The V end lost 6 bases, the J end lost 5 bases, and 10 bases lay between the germline ends. Per the germline V gene, CDR1 is ENHRY and CDR2 is SYGVKD. The CDR3 has 12 residues. The CDR3 here is CAIRGAGTEAFF. CDR3 nucleotide sequence: TGTGCCATCAGGGGGGCTGGAACTGAAGCTTTCTTT.

This clonotype has ten or more counts. The chain joins TRBV12-3 or TRBV12-4 to TRBJ2-2, with D tentatively TRBD2 (5 bases). The CDR3 sequence is 14 residues long. V was clipped by 8 bases and J by 0 bases, with 10 bases between them. This CDR3 is CASLGGSNTGELFF. In DNA, the CDR3 is TGTGCCAGCCTTGGCGGGTCGAACACCGGGGAGCTGTTTTTT.

This sequence joins TRBV10-3 and TRBJ1-2; 7 bases are a match to TRBD1. Trimming removed 7 bases from V and 5 bases from J; junction bases left unmatched: 4. Germline V lookup: CDR1 ENHRY, CDR2 SYGVKD. The CDR3 sequence is 12 residues long. The chain's CDR3 is CAIKQGQYGYTF. CDR3 nucleotide sequence: TGTGCCATCAAACAGGGGCAGTATGGCTACACCTTC.

The chain couples TRBV19 to TRBJ2-7; 8 bases are shared with TRBD1. Trimming removed 4 bases from V and 2 bases from J; junction bases left unmatched: 7. The CDR3 is made up of 15 amino acids. Germline values: CDR1 LNHDA, CDR2 SQIVND (reference sequence). CDR3 region: CASSTLQGGAYEQYF. The CDR3 DNA sequence: TGTGCCAGTAGTACCCTACAGGGGGGTGCCTACGAGCAGTACTTC.

This clonotype has more than one count but fewer than ten. The chain couples TRBV9 to TRBJ2-7; 8 nucleotides align to TRBD2. V shed 3 bases, J shed 3 bases, and the junction held 8 bases outside the gene matches. From germline, CDR1 is SGDLS and CDR2 YYNGEE. The CDR3 contains 15 residues. Here the CDR3 DNA reads TGTGCCAGCAGCGCGGGGGGGACGGGGTACTACGAGCAGTACTTC. It specifies CASSAGGTGYYEQYF. Full variable domain (outside the CDR3, taken from reference TRBV9 and TRBJ2-7): DSGVTQTPKHLITATGQRVTLRCSPRSGDLSVYWYQQSLDQGLQFLIQYYNGEERAKGNILERFSAQQFPDLHSELNLSSLELGDSALYFCASSAGGTGYYEQYFGPGTRLTVT.

Many counts were recorded for this clonotype. The genes are TRBV6-2 or TRBV6-3 and TRBJ2-2; D uncertain. Deletions cut 8 bases from V and 3 bases from J, with 13 bases between. This CDR3 has 14 residues. Germline V gene sequence: CDR1 MNHEY, CDR2 SVGEGT. CDR3 amino acids: CASLPQWHTGELFF. The CDR3 coding sequence is TGTGCCAGCCTACCCCAGTGGCACACCGGGGAGCTGTTTTTT.

A note on this clonotype: A much larger clone lies a single base off, so this may be a read error. The chain joins TRBV12-3 or TRBV12-4 to TRBJ2-7; D ambiguous. V gave up 1 base and J gave up 5 bases, with 12 bases separating them. The CDR3 is 14 residues long. CDR3 in amino acids: CASSLGEPAHEQYF. In nucleotides, the CDR3 is TGTGCCAGCAGTTTAGGTGAGCCGGCCCACGAGCAGTACTTC.

The V and J genes are TRBV20-1 and TRBJ2-1, with D perhaps matching TRBD1 (6 bases). V gave up 0 bases and J gave up 5 bases, with 17 bases separating them. The CDR3 sequence is 16 residues long. Germline V lookup: CDR1 DFQATT, CDR2 SNEGSKA (reference sequence). CDR3 sequence reads: CSARDWQGSSDNEQFF. Written as DNA, the CDR3 is TGCAGTGCTAGAGATTGGCAGGGGTCTTCCGACAATGAGCAGTTCTTC.

The sample holds many counts of this clonotype. The genes are TRBV9 and TRBJ2-2, with unresolved D. Per germline, CDR1 SGDLS and CDR2 YYNGEE. The CDR3 is 12 residues long. V dropped 2 bases and J dropped 5 bases, with 4 bases sitting between them. CDR3 sequence (DNA): TGTGCCAGCAGCGTGCAAACCGGGGAGCTGTTTTTT. Translation gives CASSVQTGELFF.

This clonotype has at least ten counts. V usage is TRBV2 and J usage is TRBJ2-7, with a possible D match to TRBD2 (6 bases). Between the trimmed V and J ends, which lost 1 base and 3 bases, there was a span of 13 bases. Germline V lookup: CDR1 SNHLY, CDR2 FYNNEI. There are 15 residues in the CDR3. The CDR3 is CASSEGKAGLYEQYF. CDR3 coding DNA: TGTGCCAGCAGTGAAGGAAAAGCGGGCCTCTACGAGCAGTACTTC. Complete variable domain (other parts from reference TRBV2 and TRBJ2-7): EPEVTQTPSHQVTQMGQEVILRCVPISNHLYFYWYRQILGQKVEFLVSFYNNEISEKSEIFDDQFSVERPDGSNFTLKIRSTKLEDSAMYFCASSEGKAGLYEQYFGPGTRLTVT.

This clonotype came up many times. The genes are TRBV6-2 or TRBV6-3 and TRBJ1-5; the match to TRBD1 covers 7 bases. The CDR3 contains 15 residues. V was pared by 1 base and J by 7 bases, with 7 bases of the junction left unmatched. Germline V gene data show CDR1 as MNHEY and CDR2 as SVGEGT. CDR3 sequence reads: CASSYWRQGRQPQHF. CDR3 DNA: TGTGCCAGCAGTTACTGGAGACAGGGCCGACAGCCCCAGCATTTT.

V usage is TRBV5-6 and J usage is TRBJ1-4; no definite D call. CDR1 is SGHDT, CDR2 YYEEEE, per germline. V was pared by 2 bases and J by 5 bases, with 10 bases between. The CDR3 is made up of 14 amino acids. The CDR3 sequence is CASSFKVGNEKLFF. CDR3 nucleotides: TGTGCCAGCAGCTTTAAGGTGGGGAATGAAAAACTGTTTTTT.

The V gene is TRBV4-1, the J gene TRBJ2-4; 8 bases map to TRBD1. After removal of 0 bases from V and 0 bases from J, the junction contained 10 bases not matched to a gene. Germline lookup yields CDR1 MGHRA and CDR2 YSYEKL. This CDR3 has 19 amino acids. The CDR3: CASSQEGGQGLLAKNIQYF. The DNA for the CDR3 is TGCGCCAGCAGCCAAGAAGGAGGACAGGGTCTCCTAGCCAAAAACATTCAGTACTTC.

The genes are TRBV3-1 and TRBJ2-3; no reliable D call. CDR1 is LGHDT and CDR2 is YNNKEL in the germline V gene (reference sequence). Between the trimmed V and J ends, which lost 2 bases and 5 bases, there was a span of 5 bases. This CDR3 has 12 amino acids. The CDR3 loop reads CASSQRRDTQYF. The CDR3, as DNA: TGTGCCAGCAGCCAACGGCGAGATACGCAGTATTTT.

Ten or more counts support this clonotype. V and J are TRBV27 and TRBJ2-2, with a weak D call TRBD1 (5 bases). V was shortened by 7 bases and J by 5 bases, with 17 bases between the two germline ends. This CDR3 has 15 amino acids. Germline values: CDR1 MNHEY, CDR2 SMNVEV (reference sequence). This CDR3 is CASNLLRVGTGELFF. In DNA form, the CDR3 reads TGTGCCAGCAATCTCCTCAGGGTAGGGACCGGGGAGCTGTTTTTT.